Listed below are T cell receptor beta chains from one sample, sequenced in a study of blood T cell repertoires in COVID-19. Profiled with immunoSEQ multiplex PCR; TCRdb holds only in-frame clones, not every one. The sample lists 55,000 to 80,000 clones, approximately 91% occurring once. Source material: peripheral blood. The receptors were gathered from a human donor in a cohort sampled during active COVID-19. Both conserved end residues are part of each CDR3. D genes are given only for firm matches. Expanded clones are given a class, and other clones once, few, many or no size at all.

j_call d_call clone_size v_call cdr3_aa cdr3_nt
TRBJ2-7 . once TRBV6-2/TRBV6-3 CASSSKREQYF TGTGCCAGCAGTTCCAAGCGCGAGCAGTACTTC
TRBJ2-1 TRBD1 . TRBV3-1/TRBV3-2 CASNQTGTDEQFF TGTGCCAGCAACCAGACAGGGACGGATGAGCAGTTCTTC
TRBJ1-2 . once TRBV5-5 CASSLVTYGYTF TGTGCCAGCAGCTTGGTGACTTATGGCTACACCTTC
TRBJ2-7 TRBD1 . TRBV9 CASSQGADESYEQYF TGTGCCAGCAGCCAGGGGGCGGACGAGTCCTACGAGCAGTACTTC
TRBJ2-5 TRBD2 . TRBV19 CASSIRAASGRAHMETQYF TGTGCCAGTAGTATTAGAGCGGCTAGCGGGAGGGCCCATATGGAGACCCAGTACTTC
TRBJ1-1 TRBD1 . TRBV7-2 CASSPYTGGTEAFF TGTGCCAGCAGCCCCTATACAGGGGGCACTGAAGCTTTCTTT
TRBJ1-2 TRBD1 . TRBV7-2 CASSAGQGALGGYTF TGTGCCAGCAGCGCGGGGCAGGGGGCGTTAGGAGGCTACACCTTC
TRBJ2-7 . . TRBV19 CASSILSGNDYEQYF TGTGCCAGTAGTATCTTAAGCGGAAACGACTACGAGCAGTACTTC
TRBJ2-7 TRBD1 . TRBV7-8 CASSPRQGWGYEQYF TGTGCCAGCAGCCCCCGACAGGGGTGGGGGTACGAGCAGTACTTC
TRBJ1-3 . . TRBV19 CASSNREHSGNTIYF TGTGCCAGTAGTAACAGGGAACACTCTGGAAACACCATATATTTT
TRBJ2-6 . . TRBV21-1 CASLLRGHRRQVSPGANVLTF TGTGCCAGCCTCCTGAGGGGGCATAGGAGACAGGTATCTCCTGGGGCCAACGTCCTGACTTTC
TRBJ1-5 . once TRBV10-3 CAITQDSNQPQHF TGTGCCATCACACAGGATAGCAATCAGCCCCAGCATTTT
TRBJ2-1 . . TRBV5-1 CATSDYDEQFF TGCGCCACCTCTGACTACGATGAGCAGTTCTTC
TRBJ2-3 . . TRBV28 CASRMGPWGTDTQYF TGTGCCAGCCGCATGGGCCCGTGGGGCACAGATACGCAGTATTTT
TRBJ2-1 . . TRBV5-4 CASSFQGNNEQFF TGTGCCAGCAGCTTCCAGGGTAACAATGAGCAGTTCTTC
TRBJ2-3 TRBD2 . TRBV4-1 CASSRREGTSGRQDTQYF TGCGCCAGCAGCCGACGGGAAGGGACTAGCGGGAGACAGGATACGCAGTATTTT
TRBJ2-6 . . TRBV7-3 CASSSGHSSGANVLTF TGTGCCAGCAGCTCCGGACATTCCTCTGGGGCCAACGTCCTGACTTTC
TRBJ2-7 TRBD1 . TRBV20-1 CSASLGTGEVYEQYF TGCAGTGCTAGTCTCGGGACAGGGGAGGTCTACGAGCAGTACTTC
TRBJ2-1 . few TRBV7-7 CASSALMRGTYNEQFF TGTGCTAGCAGCGCCTTAATGCGAGGGACCTACAATGAGCAGTTCTTC
TRBJ1-4 TRBD1 . TRBV7-9 CASSRQGPANEKLFF TGTGCCAGCAGCAGACAGGGTCCGGCTAATGAAAAACTGTTTTTT
TRBJ2-7 TRBD2 few TRBV19 CASSTQGLAGLNEQYF TGTGCCAGTAGTACCCAAGGACTAGCGGGACTCAACGAGCAGTACTTC
TRBJ2-7 TRBD1 . TRBV12-5 CASGFVTGASYEQYF TGTGCTAGTGGTTTCGTGACAGGGGCTTCCTACGAGCAGTACTTC
TRBJ2-3 TRBD2 . TRBV19 CASSLRPTGLAGTDTQYF TGTGCCAGTTCTCTACGACCTACGGGACTAGCAGGCACAGATACGCAGTATTTT
TRBJ2-7 . few TRBV7-6 CASSLATRTNYEQYF TGTGCCAGCAGCTTAGCGACCCGGACTAACTACGAGCAGTACTTC